This TCR beta chain was sequenced for a study of PD-L1 blockade in urothelial cancer. Study in general: Blood gave a median 141,255 T cells.

Each patient gave between 1 and 8 samples of peripheral blood mononuclear cells, which were collected pretreatment and during treatment. Germline V gene sequence: CDR1 SGDLS, CDR2 YYNGEE. The CDR3 is made up of 14 amino acids. J gave up 4 bases and V 0 bases, and 1 base lay outside the gene matches. TCRdb's table, derived via immunoSEQ multiplex PCR, lists solely in-frame clones and lacks some. The top ten clones hold 4.5% of a sample with 57,000 or so clones, approximately 80% of them seen once. The receptor's source is a man between 65 and 79 years old with urothelial cancer. V usage is TRBV9 and J usage is TRBJ1-3, with TRBD1 matching over 7 bases. This specimen consisted of PBMCs, obtained around atezolizumab (anti-PD-L1) treatment. The CDR3, as DNA: TGTGCCAGCAGCGTAGGACAGGGAGGAAACACCATATATTTT. Translating gives CASSVGQGGNTIYF.